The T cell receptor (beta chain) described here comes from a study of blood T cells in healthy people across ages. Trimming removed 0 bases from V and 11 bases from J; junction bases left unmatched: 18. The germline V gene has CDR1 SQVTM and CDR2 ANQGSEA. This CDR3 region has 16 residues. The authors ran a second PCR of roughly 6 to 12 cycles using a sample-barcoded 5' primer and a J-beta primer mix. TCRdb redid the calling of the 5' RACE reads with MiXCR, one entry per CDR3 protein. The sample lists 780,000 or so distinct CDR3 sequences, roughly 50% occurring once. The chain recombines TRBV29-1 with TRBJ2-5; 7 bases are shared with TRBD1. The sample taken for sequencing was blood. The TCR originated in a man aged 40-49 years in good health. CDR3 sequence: CSVEDFPGQIYNVQYF. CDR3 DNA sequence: TGCAGCGTTGAAGATTTCCCGGGACAGATATACAATGTGCAGTACTTC.